These 27 T cell receptor beta chains were all obtained from the same sample, sequenced in a study of T cells after yellow fever vaccination. TCRdb recomputed calls from the 5' RACE reads with MiXCR, one row per CDR3 protein. The sample includes about 160,000 distinct CDR3 sequences, approximately 6.7% of them seen just once. Here the sequenced sample was CD4+ T cells sorted from PBMCs, taken 4 to 5 days after the first yellow fever vaccination. The receptors come from a man aged 18-30 years who received the YFV17D yellow fever vaccine.

This clonotype has at least ten counts. CDR3 loop: CASSKPGQYTEAFF. The CDR3 DNA reads as TGTGCCAGCAGCAAACCGGGACAATACACTGAAGCTTTCTTT. The V gene is TRBV7-2, the J gene TRBJ1-1, with D possibly matching TRBD1 (6 bases). The CDR3 totals 14 residues. V was cut by 5 bases and J by 3 bases, with 13 bases left in between. The germline gives CDR1 SGHTA, CDR2 FQGNSA. Full variable domain (remainder filled in from reference TRBV7-2 and TRBJ1-1): GAGVSQSPSNKVTEKGKDVELRCDPISGHTALYWYRQSLGQGLEFLIYFQGNSAPDKSGLPSDRFSAERTGGSVSTLTIQRTQQEDSAVYLCASSKPGQYTEAFFGQGTRLTVV.

This clonotype showed up just a few times. The rearrangement links TRBV4-2 to TRBJ2-5, with D tentatively TRBD1 (5 bases). Germline V gene data show CDR1 as LGHNA and CDR2 as YNFKEQ. The CDR3 is made up of 15 amino acids. V lost 2 bases to trimming and J lost 7 bases, with 17 bases between them. DNA for the CDR3: TGTGCCAGCAGCCAACCCGGATGGGGCGTGGGGACCCAGTACTTC. Residues: CASSQPGWGVGTQYF.

The table lists this clonotype with many counts. The V gene is TRBV10-3, the J gene TRBJ2-5, with TRBD2 matching over 9 bases. CDR1 and CDR2 from the germline V gene are ENHRY and SYGVKD. The trim removed 2 bases at V and 5 bases at J, leaving 12 bases unmatched. The CDR3 covers 17 residues. In nucleotides, the CDR3 is TGTGCCATCAGTGAGCAGGAAATACTAGCGGGCAGGGAGACCCAGTACTTC. As protein: CAISEQEILAGRETQYF.

This clonotype turned up a few times. The rearrangement links TRBV6-5 to TRBJ2-7, with TRBD1 as a possible D gene (6 bases). Trimming pared 2 bases from V and 6 bases from J, leaving 11 bases between. Germline V CDR1 and CDR2: MNHEY, SVGAGI. The CDR3 length is 13 residues. CDR3 DNA sequence: TGTGCCAGCAGTTACGGAACAGGGTTCGAGCAGTACGTC. It is translated as CASSYGTGFEQYV.

This clonotype was found many times. V and J are TRBV12-3 or TRBV12-4 and TRBJ1-3; no reliable D call. Deletions cut 8 bases from V and 0 bases from J, with 8 bases between. The CDR3 is 13 residues long. The CDR3 DNA follows: TGTGCCAGCGGTCGGTTCTCTGGAAACACCATATATTTT. The encoded protein is CASGRFSGNTIYF.

This clonotype was recorded many times. The chain employs TRBV25-1 and TRBJ2-1, with D tentatively TRBD2 (6 bases). This CDR3 region has 16 residues. The V gene's germline CDR1 is MGHDK and CDR2 SYGVNS. Trimming removed 3 bases from V and 2 bases from J, with 14 bases in between. The CDR3 reads CASSDLGGATYNEQFF. As DNA, the CDR3 is TGTGCCAGCAGTGATTTGGGCGGGGCCACCTACAATGAGCAGTTCTTC. Combining the CDR3 with reference TRBV25-1 and TRBJ2-1 gives the whole variable domain EADIYQTPRYLVIGTGKKITLECSQTMGHDKMYWYQQDPGMELHLIHYSYGVNSTEKGDLSSESTVSRIRTEHFPLTLESARPSHTSQYLCASSDLGGATYNEQFFGPGTRLTVL.

This clonotype was recorded at least ten times. The chain recombines TRBV7-9 with TRBJ2-5; TRBD2 aligns across 7 bases. Germline values: CDR1 SEHNR, CDR2 FQNEAQ (reference sequence). The J segment lost 2 bases and the V segment lost 5 bases, leaving 14 bases of the junction unmatched. The CDR3 loop spans 17 amino acids. As DNA, the CDR3 is TGTGCCAGCAGCCCCCGGCAAAACGGGGGGTGGCAAGAGACCCAGTACTTC. Its protein product is CASSPRQNGGWQETQYF.

This chain connects TRBV7-2 to TRBJ2-1; 7 nucleotides agree with TRBD2. The length of the CDR3 is 15 residues. Germline V gives CDR1 SGHTA, CDR2 FQGNSA. V was clipped by 1 base and J by 7 bases; unmatched bases: 7. CDR3 DNA: TGTGCCAGCAGCTTAGGGTGGGGGGGATGGAATGAGCAGTTCTTC. Encoded protein: CASSLGWGGWNEQFF. Combining the CDR3 with reference TRBV7-2 and TRBJ2-1 gives the whole variable domain GAGVSQSPSNKVTEKGKDVELRCDPISGHTALYWYRQSLGQGLEFLIYFQGNSAPDKSGLPSDRFSAERTGGSVSTLTIQRTQQEDSAVYLCASSLGWGGWNEQFFGPGTRLTVL.

This clonotype was observed at least ten times. The genes are TRBV7-9 and TRBJ1-4; D gene ambiguous. V was cut by 5 bases and J by 0 bases, with 7 bases left in between. The CDR3 totals 14 residues. Germline lookup yields CDR1 SEHNR and CDR2 FQNEAQ (reference sequence). CDR3 coding DNA: TGTGCCAGCAGCCAACAAACAACTAATGAAAAACTGTTTTTT. Amino acid sequence: CASSQQTTNEKLFF. Together with reference TRBV7-9 and TRBJ1-4, the CDR3 gives the full variable domain: DTGVSQNPRHKITKRGQNVTFRCDPISEHNRLYWYRQTLGQGPEFLTYFQNEAQLEKSRLLSDRFSAERPKGSFSTLEIQRTEQGDSAMYLCASSQQTTNEKLFFGSGTQLSVL.

This clonotype turned up a few times. The rearrangement uses TRBV30 and TRBJ2-7; D is undetermined. This CDR3 comprises 13 residues. The V gene's germline CDR1 is GTSNPN and CDR2 SVGIG (reference sequence). V was cut by 4 bases and J by 0 bases, with 10 bases left in between. The CDR3 sequence: CAWMDLSSYEQYF. The DNA for the CDR3 is TGTGCCTGGATGGATCTCAGCTCCTACGAGCAGTACTTC. Drawing the rest from reference TRBV30 and TRBJ2-7, the complete variable domain is SQTIHQWPATLVQPVGSPLSLECTVEGTSNPNLYWYRQAAGRGLQLLFYSVGIGQISSEVPQNLSASRPQDRQFILSSKKLLLSDSGFYLCAWMDLSSYEQYFGPGTRLTVT.

The gene calls are TRBV7-3 and TRBJ2-2; TRBD1 might be the D (6 bases). This CDR3 spans 14 amino acids. CDR1 and CDR2 from the germline V gene are SGHTA and FQGTGA. V shed 6 bases and J shed 2 bases, with 10 bases lying between them. DNA of the CDR3: TGTGCCAGCAGTGGGGACACCAACACCGGGGAGCTGTTTTTT. Translating it yields CASSGDTNTGELFF.

The rearrangement links TRBV20-1 to TRBJ2-1; TRBD2 agrees at 12 bases. The CDR3 extends over 15 amino acids. The germline V gene encodes CDR1 DFQATT and CDR2 SNEGSKA (reference sequence). The V gene end was trimmed by 6 bases and the J gene end by 8 bases; junction bases not matched to a gene: 11. CDR3 DNA sequence: TGCAGTGCCAGGAAGACTAGCGGGGGACTGGATGAGCAGTTCTTC. Translation: CSARKTSGGLDEQFF.

J is TRBJ2-7 and V is TRBV2, with D uncertain. CDR3 length: 14 residues. CDR1 and CDR2 (germline): SNHLY, FYNNEI. The germline V and J ends were trimmed by 7 bases and 4 bases, with 17 bases remaining between them. CDR3 loop: CASTAGPGVYEQYF. CDR3 in DNA: TGTGCCAGCACCGCTGGTCCAGGAGTATACGAGCAGTACTTC.

At least ten counts were recorded for this clonotype. The chain has TRBV12-3 or TRBV12-4 and TRBJ1-2; D is unclear. The ends were cut back, 2 bases at V and 7 bases at J, with 14 bases in the middle. This CDR3 has 14 amino acids. The CDR3 DNA sequence: TGTGCCAGCAGTTTAAGGTCATCCCGCGGTGGCTACACCTTC. This gives the protein CASSLRSSRGGYTF.

There are many counts of this clonotype. The chain uses TRBV7-2 and TRBJ2-2; D is ambiguous. Germline values: CDR1 SGHTA, CDR2 FQGNSA. The CDR3 contains 15 residues. V was shortened by 0 bases and J by 4 bases, with 9 bases between the two germline ends. The CDR3 reads CASSLAIQPTGELFF. Here the CDR3 DNA reads TGTGCCAGCAGCTTAGCGATACAGCCCACCGGGGAGCTGTTTTTT.

V is TRBV19 and J is TRBJ2-1; 10 bases map to TRBD1. This CDR3 has 15 residues. With 5 bases clipped from V and 12 bases from J, the junction kept 13 bases outside the gene matches. Germline V gene data show CDR1 as LNHDA and CDR2 as SQIVND (reference sequence). The CDR3 region has the DNA TGTGCCAGTAGTTGGGGGGACAGGGGTGAGCTGGGGCAGTTCTTC. Its translation is CASSWGDRGELGQFF.

The sample holds a few counts of this clonotype. This sequence joins TRBV12-3 or TRBV12-4 and TRBJ1-1; D is possibly TRBD1 (5 bases). V was cut by 3 bases and J by 2 bases, with 13 bases left in between. The CDR3 totals 15 residues. The CDR3 nucleotides read TGTGCCAGCAGTTTTGGTGGGACGGTAAACACTGAAGCTTTCTTT. Translated, it gives CASSFGGTVNTEAFF.

This clonotype was seen ten or more times. The rearrangement joins TRBV7-2 to TRBJ2-3; 7 bases fit TRBD2. CDR1 is SGHTA, CDR2 FQGNSA, per germline. The CDR3 covers 17 residues. V lost 3 bases, J lost 6 bases, and 15 bases stayed unmatched. The CDR3 loop is CASSFSAGIERRDTQYF. In DNA, the CDR3 is TGTGCCAGCAGCTTTTCAGCGGGAATTGAGCGTCGGGATACGCAGTATTTT.

The genes are TRBV4-3 and TRBJ1-2; the D is unclear. Between the trimmed V and J ends, which lost 0 bases and 3 bases, there was a span of 14 bases. Germline CDR1 is LGHNA and CDR2 is YSLEER. The CDR3 is 16 amino acids. CDR3: CASSQDQAARDYGYTF. The CDR3 bases are TGCGCCAGCAGCCAAGATCAGGCGGCCAGAGACTATGGCTACACCTTC.

This clonotype was seen at least ten times. This chain links TRBV4-1 with TRBJ1-4, with D possibly being TRBD1 (5 bases). This CDR3 has 13 residues. Trimming pared 0 bases from V and 11 bases from J, leaving 10 bases between. Germline V gene sequence: CDR1 MGHRA, CDR2 YSYEKL. The CDR3 reads CASSQEPGDKLFF. CDR3 DNA sequence: TGCGCCAGCAGCCAAGAACCGGGGGATAAACTGTTTTTT.

In its sample, this clonotype was seen a few times. The chain employs TRBV9 and TRBJ2-7; D might be TRBD1 (5 bases). Germline V gives CDR1 SGDLS, CDR2 YYNGEE. CDR3 length: 15 amino acids. The V end lost 0 bases, the J end lost 4 bases, and 14 bases lay between the germline ends. The CDR3 is CASSVVARAPYEQYV. The DNA for the CDR3 is TGTGCCAGCAGCGTAGTGGCCAGGGCCCCTTACGAGCAGTACGTC.

J is TRBJ2-3 and V is TRBV6-5, with D tentatively TRBD2 (6 bases). Per the germline V gene, CDR1 is MNHEY and CDR2 is SVGAGI. The ends were cut back, 0 bases at V and 5 bases at J, with 9 bases in the middle. The CDR3 totals 14 residues. DNA of the CDR3: TGTGCCAGCAGTTACTCCCGGGGGTTAGATACGCAGTATTTT. It codes for CASSYSRGLDTQYF.

This clonotype was observed at least ten times. CDR3 sequence (DNA): TGTGCCAGCAGCCCCCGACAGGGGGATGCTGGAAACACCATATATTTT. Translation gives CASSPRQGDAGNTIYF. The rearrangement uses TRBV9 and TRBJ1-3; 9 bases are a match to TRBD1. Trimming took 4 bases from V and 2 from J; bases not matched to a gene: 7. CDR3 length: 16 amino acids. Germline V CDR1 and CDR2: SGDLS, YYNGEE.

This clonotype was recorded many times. This chain uses TRBV29-1 with TRBJ2-3; no firm D call. The CDR3 is made up of 15 amino acids. CDR1 is SQVTM and CDR2 is ANQGSEA in the germline V gene. The ends were cut back, 4 bases at V and 0 bases at J, with 14 bases in the middle. CDR3 region: CSVGVQRASTDTQYF. The DNA of the CDR3 is TGCAGCGTTGGGGTCCAGAGAGCTAGCACAGATACGCAGTATTTT.

The CDR3 sequence is CASSLVIGSAEAFF. The CDR3 DNA follows: TGCGCCAGCAGCTTGGTTATAGGGAGTGCTGAAGCTTTCTTT. The V and J genes are TRBV5-1 and TRBJ1-1; D gene uncertain. Germline V gene sequence: CDR1 SGHRS, CDR2 YFSETQ. Trimming removed 0 bases at V and 6 bases at J, with 12 bases between. The CDR3 spans 14 residues. The full variable domain, with the rest looked up from reference TRBV5-1 and TRBJ1-1, is KAGVTQTPRYLIKTRGQQVTLSCSPISGHRSVSWYQQTPGQGLQFLFEYFSETQRNKGNFPGRFSGRQFSNSRSEMNVSTLELGDSALYLCASSLVIGSAEAFFGQGTRLTVV.

This chain links TRBV7-2 with TRBJ2-7; D unresolved. With 5 bases removed from V and 3 bases from J, the gap between germline ends came to 11 bases. Germline V gives CDR1 SGHTA, CDR2 FQGNSA. The length of the CDR3 is 13 residues. The CDR3, as DNA: TGTGCCAGCAGCCCGGGCCCGTACTACGAGCAGTACTTC. Its protein is CASSPGPYYEQYF. The entire variable domain, with the rest obtained from reference TRBV7-2 and TRBJ2-7, is as follows: GAGVSQSPSNKVTEKGKDVELRCDPISGHTALYWYRQSLGQGLEFLIYFQGNSAPDKSGLPSDRFSAERTGGSVSTLTIQRTQQEDSAVYLCASSPGPYYEQYFGPGTRLTVT.

A few counts support this clonotype. The chain couples TRBV29-1 to TRBJ1-1; D is uncertain. The CDR3 totals 13 residues. Trimming cost V 4 bases and J 0 bases, with 9 bases left between them. CDR1 SQVTM and CDR2 ANQGSEA come from the germline V gene. The CDR3: CSVGYRVNTEAFF. CDR3 in DNA: TGCAGCGTTGGCTACAGAGTGAACACTGAAGCTTTCTTT.